This TCR beta chain was identified during a study of blood T cell repertoires in COVID-19. TCRdb's copy holds only in-frame clones and misses some; the assay was immunoSEQ multiplex PCR. This table holds around 70,000 clones, roughly 79% found once. The sample was peripheral blood. This receptor was identified in a man aged 70 or older with acute or convalescent COVID-19.

This CDR3 reads CASSETVSNQPQHF. Here the CDR3 DNA reads TGTGCCAGCAGTGAAACAGTCAGCAATCAGCCCCAGCATTTT. V and J are TRBV6-1 and TRBJ1-5; no clear D gene. This CDR3 is built from 14 residues. Germline values: CDR1 MNHNS, CDR2 SASEGT. With 2 bases removed from V and 1 base from J, the gap between germline ends came to 6 bases.